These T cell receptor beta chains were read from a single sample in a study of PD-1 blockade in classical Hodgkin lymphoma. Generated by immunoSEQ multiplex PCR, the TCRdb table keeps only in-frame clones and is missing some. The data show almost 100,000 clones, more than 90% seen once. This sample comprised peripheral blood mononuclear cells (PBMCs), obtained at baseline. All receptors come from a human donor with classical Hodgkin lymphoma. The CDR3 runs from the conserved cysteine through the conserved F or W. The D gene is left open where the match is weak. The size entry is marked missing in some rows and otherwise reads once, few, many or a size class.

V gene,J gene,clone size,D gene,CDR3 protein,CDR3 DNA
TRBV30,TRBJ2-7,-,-,CAWSQGLSYEQYF,TGTGCCTGGAGTCAAGGGCTCTCCTACGAGCAGTACTTC
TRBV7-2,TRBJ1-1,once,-,CASSFQPGNTEAFF,TGTGCCAGCAGCTTTCAACCGGGGAACACTGAAGCTTTCTTT
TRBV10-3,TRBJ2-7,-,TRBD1,CATTGGGYEQYF,TGTGCCACGACAGGGGGCGGATACGAGCAGTACTTC
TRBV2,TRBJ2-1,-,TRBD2,CASSFGTAGGGVLF,TGTGCCAGCAGTTTTGGAACAGCGGGAGGAGGGGTGCTCTTC
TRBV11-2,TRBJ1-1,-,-,CASSTLSGIHPEAFF,TGTGCCAGCAGCACGCTCTCGGGAATACACCCTGAAGCTTTCTTT
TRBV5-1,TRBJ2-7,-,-,CASSLQAGSYEQYF,TGCGCCAGCAGCCTCCAGGCAGGAAGCTACGAGCAGTACTTC
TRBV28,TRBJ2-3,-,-,CASSFFQYRGAWGADTQYF,TGTGCCAGCAGTTTCTTCCAGTACAGGGGAGCATGGGGGGCGGATACGCAGTATTTT
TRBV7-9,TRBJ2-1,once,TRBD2,CASSPLGSSGLSSYNEQFF,TGTGCCAGCAGCCCCTTAGGATCTAGCGGGTTAAGCTCCTACAATGAGCAGTTCTTC
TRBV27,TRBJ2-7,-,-,CASSLEGVPNKEQYF,TGTGCCAGCAGTTTAGAAGGGGTCCCCAATAAAGAGCAGTACTTC
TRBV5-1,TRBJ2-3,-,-,CASRGGRQASTDTQYF,TGCGCCAGCAGAGGGGGTCGGCAAGCCTCCACAGATACGCAGTATTTT
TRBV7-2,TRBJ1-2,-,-,CASSFQVDYGYTF,TGTGCCAGCAGCTTCCAGGTTGACTATGGCTACACCTTC
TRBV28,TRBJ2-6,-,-,CASSPQQGFSGANVLTF,TGTGCCAGCAGTCCGCAACAGGGTTTCTCTGGGGCCAACGTCCTGACTTTC
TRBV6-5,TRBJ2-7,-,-,CASSSIRDRSYEQYF,TGTGCCAGCAGTTCCATCCGGGACCGTTCCTACGAGCAGTACTTC
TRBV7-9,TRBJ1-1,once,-,CASLGGETEAFF,TGTGCCAGCTTGGGGGGGGAAACTGAAGCTTTCTTT
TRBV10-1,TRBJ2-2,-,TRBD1,CASRSGTGTGELFF,TGCGCCAGCAGGTCCGGGACAGGGACCGGGGAGCTGTTTTTT
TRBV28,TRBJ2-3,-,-,CASSFPESGQYF,TGTGCCAGCAGTTTCCCCGAGTCTGGGCAGTATTTT
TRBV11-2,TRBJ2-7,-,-,CASSRWTSEQYF,TGTGCCAGCAGCCGTTGGACCTCGGAGCAGTACTTC
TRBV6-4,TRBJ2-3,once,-,CASSRTRTDTQYF,TGTGCCAGCAGTCGCACAAGGACAGATACGCAGTATTTT
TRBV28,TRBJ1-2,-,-,CASSFFASAQGITF,TGTGCCAGCAGTTTTTTCGCCAGTGCGCAGGGAATTACCTTC
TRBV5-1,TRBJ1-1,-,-,CASSLDPGSNTEAFF,TGCGCCAGCAGCTTGGATCCAGGGTCTAACACTGAAGCTTTCTTT
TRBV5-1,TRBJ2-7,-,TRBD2,CASSWATSGSLSEQYF,TGCGCCAGCAGCTGGGCTACTAGCGGGAGTTTAAGCGAGCAGTACTTC
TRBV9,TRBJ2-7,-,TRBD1,CASSTRGTGVPYEQYF,TGTGCCAGCAGCACAAGAGGGACAGGGGTCCCCTACGAGCAGTACTTC
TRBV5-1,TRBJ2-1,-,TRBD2,CASSAKLAGDYNEQFF,TGCGCCAGCAGCGCAAAACTAGCGGGAGATTACAATGAGCAGTTCTTC
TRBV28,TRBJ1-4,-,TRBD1,CASSQGTGGGEKLFF,TGTGCCAGCAGTCAGGGCACAGGGGGGGGCGAAAAACTGTTTTTT
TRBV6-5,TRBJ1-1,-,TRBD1,CASSAIRGRGAEAFF,TGTGCCAGCAGTGCAATCAGGGGGCGCGGGGCTGAAGCTTTCTTT
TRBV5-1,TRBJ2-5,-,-,CASAYQDTSQETQYF,TGCGCCAGCGCCTACCAGGACACCAGCCAAGAGACCCAGTACTTC
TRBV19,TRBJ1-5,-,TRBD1,CASSIRTDRANQPQHF,TGTGCCAGTAGTATTAGAACCGACAGGGCCAATCAGCCCCAGCATTTT
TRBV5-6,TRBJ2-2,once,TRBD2,CASSRGGGELFF,TGTGCCAGCAGTCGGGGGGGCGGGGAGCTGTTTTTT
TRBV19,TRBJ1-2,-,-,CASTGRQNGYTF,TGTGCCAGTACAGGCAGACAGAATGGCTACACCTTC
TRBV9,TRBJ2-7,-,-,CASSVGGGPTYEQYF,TGTGCCAGCAGCGTAGGTGGGGGACCCACCTACGAGCAGTACTTC
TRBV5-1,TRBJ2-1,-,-,CASSLVGTQDEQFF,TGCGCCAGCAGCTTGGTAGGTACCCAGGATGAGCAGTTCTTC
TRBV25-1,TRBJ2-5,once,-,CASSEETQYF,TGTGCCAGCAGTGAAGAGACCCAGTACTTC
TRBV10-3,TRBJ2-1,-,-,CAISEPGAIYNEQFF,TGTGCCATCAGTGAGCCAGGGGCGATCTACAATGAGCAGTTCTTC
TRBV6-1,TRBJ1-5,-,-,CASSEDQPQHF,TGTGCCAGCAGTGAGGATCAGCCCCAGCATTTT
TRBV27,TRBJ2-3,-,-,CASSLGSGSTDTQYF,TGTGCCAGCAGTTTGGGTAGCGGCAGCACAGATACGCAGTATTTT
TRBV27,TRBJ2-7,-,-,CASSLKPGGVEQYF,TGTGCCAGCAGCCTCAAACCGGGTGGGGTCGAGCAGTACTTC
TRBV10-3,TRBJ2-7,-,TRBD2,CAISLAGTSYEQYF,TGTGCCATCAGTTTAGCGGGAACCTCCTACGAGCAGTACTTC
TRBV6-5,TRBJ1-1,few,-,CASSYSSWNTEAFF,TGTGCCAGCAGTTACTCGAGTTGGAACACTGAAGCTTTCTTT
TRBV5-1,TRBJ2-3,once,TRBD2,CASSLEGGRDTDTQYF,TGCGCCAGCAGCTTGGAGGGCGGGAGGGACACAGATACGCAGTATTTT
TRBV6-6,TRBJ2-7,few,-,CASLRAGRSYEQYF,TGTGCCAGCCTTAGGGCGGGACGCTCCTACGAGCAGTACTTC
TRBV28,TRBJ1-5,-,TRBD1,CASSLVFGTVGSTSNQPQHF,TGTGCCAGCAGTTTAGTATTCGGGACAGTAGGATCCACTAGCAATCAGCCCCAGCATTTT
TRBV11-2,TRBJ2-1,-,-,CASSLAGRRSSYNEQFF,TGTGCCAGCAGCTTAGCAGGGAGACGAAGCTCCTACAATGAGCAGTTCTTC
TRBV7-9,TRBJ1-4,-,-,CASSSVGTGNEKLFF,TGTGCCAGCAGCTCTGTGGGGACGGGTAATGAAAAACTGTTTTTT
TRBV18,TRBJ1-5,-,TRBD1,CASSPYGTGFDQPQHF,TGTGCCAGCTCACCATACGGGACAGGTTTTGATCAGCCCCAGCATTTT
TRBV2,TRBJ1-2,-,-,CASSPGADYGYTF,TGTGCCAGCAGTCCAGGGGCTGACTATGGCTACACCTTC
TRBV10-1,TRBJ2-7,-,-,CASSESPSYEQYF,TGCGCCAGCAGTGAGTCCCCCTCCTACGAGCAGTACTTC
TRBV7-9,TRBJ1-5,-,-,CASSMTEDTSNQPQHF,TGTGCCAGCAGCATGACAGAGGATACGAGCAATCAGCCCCAGCATTTT
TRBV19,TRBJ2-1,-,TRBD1,CASMTDRGPYNEQFF,TGTGCCAGTATGACGGACAGGGGACCCTACAATGAGCAGTTCTTC
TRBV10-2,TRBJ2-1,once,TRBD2,CASTGLAGGRGKGDEQFF,TGCGCCAGCACCGGACTAGCGGGAGGGAGGGGTAAAGGGGATGAGCAGTTCTTC
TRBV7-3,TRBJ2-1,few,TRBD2,CASSTGLAGWNEQFF,TGTGCCAGCAGCACCGGACTAGCGGGATGGAATGAGCAGTTCTTC
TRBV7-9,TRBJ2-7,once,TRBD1,CASSSSDRDRGFYEQYF,TGTGCCAGCAGCTCAAGCGACCGGGACAGGGGGTTCTACGAGCAGTACTTC
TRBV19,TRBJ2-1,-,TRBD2,CASSIESSGRTYNEQFF,TGTGCCAGTAGTATAGAATCTAGCGGGAGGACCTACAATGAGCAGTTCTTC
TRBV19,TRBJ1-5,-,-,CASSLPRPGQPQHF,TGTGCCAGTAGCCTCCCCCGGCCGGGGCAGCCCCAGCATTTT